This T cell receptor beta chain is drawn from a study of Graves' ophthalmopathy and Graves' hyperthyroidism. General study results and limits: A 13-signature model separated ophthalmopathy from stable hyperthyroidism, reaching around 88% sensitivity and less than 82% specificity cross-validated. Its predictions of ophthalmopathy progression gave the model 55% to 71% sensitivity and 72% to 75% specificity.

Using RNA transcripts, the TCR beta CDR3 regions were amplified. HTBI-primed first-round RT-PCR preceded second-round multiplex PCR. TCRdb recomputed calls from the multiplex PCR reads with MiXCR, one row per CDR3 protein. The top ten clones hold more than 5.5% of a sample with hundreds of thousands of distinct CDR3 sequences, 22% of them seen once. V was pared by 1 base and J by 3 bases, with 13 bases between. Looked up from germline, CDR1 is GTSNPN and CDR2 is SVGIG (reference sequence). The CDR3 is made up of 15 amino acids. Patients in the hyperthyroidism group, adults aged 18 to 65, were newly diagnosed, under 2 months' duration. Pregnant or lactating patients and those with other autoimmune diseases or uncontrolled infections were excluded. This clonotype was seen at least ten times. The target antigen is unknown.

The chain joins TRBV30 to TRBJ1-5; D is unclear. This TCR came from a woman aged 18-30 years with stable Graves' hyperthyroidism. Some clones in this sample may be carry-over from other donors' samples. The sequencing sample was made of peripheral blood. CDR3 in DNA: TGTGCCTGGAGTGCAGGAGGGCAGCACAATCAGCCCCAGCATTTT. It encodes CAWSAGGQHNQPQHF.